This T cell receptor (beta chain) was profiled in a study of identical twins (dated by TCRdb to about 2016). Study-level background: TCR alpha and beta repertoires from monozygotic twins, unrelated adults of various ages and cord blood were deep-sequenced to test whether fetal clonotypes persist. To rule out contamination, the twin experiments were replicated at different times with different library preparation protocols. Findings and caveats that apply to the study as a whole: Invariant T cells such as MAIT and iNKT could partly confound zero-insertion analyses, although diverse VJ usage argued against such confounding for most clonotypes. Because the same donors could not be followed over many years, the conclusions relied on cross-sectional statistical analysis. Out-of-frame TCR alpha sequences shared between twins showed an excess of low generation-probability sequences compared with coincidental sharing between unrelated individuals. Excess twin sharing in beta out-of-frame sequences was weaker because fewer shared sequences lowered the signal-to-noise ratio. Abundant cord blood beta clonotypes had fewer insertions, young adult naive repertoires showed a similar but weaker trend, and memory repertoires showed no such trend. Out-of-frame TCR alpha sharing in monozygotic twins was systematically underestimated by recombination models, whereas sharing between unrelated individuals was in agreement with the recombination models.

To prepare the library, 5' RACE was applied. The instrument given in TCRdb is Illumina HiSeq 2000. A universal primer binding site was introduced by template switching, and a unique molecular identifier was present in the final cDNA, enabling accurate counting of TCR cDNA molecules. Specific primers in the conserved constant-segment region were used to synthesize first-strand cDNA for TCR alpha and beta chains. Each cDNA library was double barcoded, with a SMART-Mk sample barcode plus Illumina barcodes, to control for contamination. TruSeq adapter sequences along with Illumina sample barcodes were introduced in two successive PCR steps. The TCR alpha and beta cDNA libraries were sequenced on the Illumina HiSeq platform using custom primers. Concerning the study's data processing: Raw reads were processed with MiGEC to extract unique molecular identifiers, and MiXCR was used to determine CDR3 positions. Recombination models were inferred per individual with the repgenHMM and IGoR tools using an EM algorithm. Shared clonotype analysis was performed with the tcR package in R, normalizing sharing by the product of cloneset sizes. Out-of-frame nonproductive sequences were analyzed to study raw recombination free of thymic and clonal selection effects. TCRdb redid the processing of the public reads, applying fastp at Q25 and MiXCR, and retained in-frame beta chains. CDR3 protein sequences are deduplicated, and each keeps its most common genes and DNA. What appears here as the V and J calls and clone size reflects TCRdb's work, not the paper's. The sample contains over 200,000 distinct CDR3 sequences, roughly a tenth of them found a single time. About 9% of the sample is taken by the ten largest.

CDR1 and CDR2 are read off the germline V gene as ENHRY and SYGVKD. Compared with germline, V lacks 2 bases and J lacks 8 bases; bases without a gene match: 0. The CDR3 sequence holds 12 residues, the cysteine and phenylalanine included. Here the CDR3 DNA is all that survives: 36 bases in frame from base 1. This clonotype was seen repeatedly, ten times or more. This receptor's antigen is unknown. No base quality information exists; no much larger clone differs at one position. Every donor in the study was a healthy Caucasian. Miltenyi CD45RO+ enrichment and human naive T-cell isolation kits were used to isolate memory (CD45RO+) and naive T cells from PBMC.

This TCR was sampled from a middle-aged man in good health. Recombination linked TRBV10-3 to TRBJ2-1, with TRBD2 identical over 7 junction bases. Sequencing was carried out using memory T cells sorted from blood. According to the study, the label for this sample's cell subset or site signals: CD45RO+ enriched T cells. The nucleotide sequence is TGTGCCATCAGTGAGGGGAGGGATGAGCAGTTCTTC. Its amino acids are CAISEGRDEQFF.